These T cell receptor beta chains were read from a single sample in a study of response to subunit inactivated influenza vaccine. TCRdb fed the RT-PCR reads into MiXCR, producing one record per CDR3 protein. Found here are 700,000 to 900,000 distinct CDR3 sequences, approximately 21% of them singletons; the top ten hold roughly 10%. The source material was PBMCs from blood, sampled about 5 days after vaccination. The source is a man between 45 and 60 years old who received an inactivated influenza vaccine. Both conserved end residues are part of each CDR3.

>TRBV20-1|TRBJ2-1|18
CSARLPYRTPGFMDEQFF
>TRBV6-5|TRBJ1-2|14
CASSYSGRSYGYTF
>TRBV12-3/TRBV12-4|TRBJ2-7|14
CASSTRDGVYEQYF
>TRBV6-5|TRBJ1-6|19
CASSYSGVPWVTNNSPLHF
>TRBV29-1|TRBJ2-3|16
CSVEDPRGRGLDTQYF
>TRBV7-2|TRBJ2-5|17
CASSYPMTGAFQETQYF
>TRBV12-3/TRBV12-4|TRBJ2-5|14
CASSTRVVGETQYF
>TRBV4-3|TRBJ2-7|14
CASSQTAGGGEQYF
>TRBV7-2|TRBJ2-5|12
CASSLALGTQYF
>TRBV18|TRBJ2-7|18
CASSPPRTGDPTSYEQYF
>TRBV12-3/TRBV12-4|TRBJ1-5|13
CASSLRGSETQHF
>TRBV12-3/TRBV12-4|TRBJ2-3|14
CASRRQGFLDTQYF
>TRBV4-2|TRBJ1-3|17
CASSQDGTPSSGNTIYF
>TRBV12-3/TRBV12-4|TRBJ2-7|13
CASKKGQGHEQYF
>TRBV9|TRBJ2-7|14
CASSVAAGGHEQYF
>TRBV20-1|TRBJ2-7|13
CSARDWRSGEQYF
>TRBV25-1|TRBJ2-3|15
CASSDMSGGASTQYF
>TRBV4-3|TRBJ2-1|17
CASSQEGLAGGRDEQFF
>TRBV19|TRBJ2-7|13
CASSTQITYEQYF
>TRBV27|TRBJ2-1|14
CASGGTGRYNEQFF
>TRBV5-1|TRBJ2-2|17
CASSSDRGPTNTGELFF
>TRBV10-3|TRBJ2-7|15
CAIRPGTSGSYEQYF
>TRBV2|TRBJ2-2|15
CASSERGSGTGELFF
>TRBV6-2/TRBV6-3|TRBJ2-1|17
CASRGAHGRSSYNEQFF
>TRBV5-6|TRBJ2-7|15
CASSQGRQISYEQYF
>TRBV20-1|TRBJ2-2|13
CSVRTLTAGELFF
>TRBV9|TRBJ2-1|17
CASSHESGRGTYNEQFF
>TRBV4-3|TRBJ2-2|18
CASSQVIGTGENTGELFF
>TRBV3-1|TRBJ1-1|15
CASSHRTGLNTEAFF
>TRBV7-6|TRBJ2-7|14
CASSPWELSYEQYF
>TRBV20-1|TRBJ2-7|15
CSARDLRGTPYEQYF
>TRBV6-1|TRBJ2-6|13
CASKVSGANVLTF
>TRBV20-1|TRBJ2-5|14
CSARQTSEAETQYF
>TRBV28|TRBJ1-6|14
CASRGTGVVSPLHF
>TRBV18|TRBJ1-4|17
CASSPITAGQINEKLFF
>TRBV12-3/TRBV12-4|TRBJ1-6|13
CASRPIANSPLHF
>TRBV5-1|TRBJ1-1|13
CASTEGWNTEAFF
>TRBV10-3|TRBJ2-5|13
CAISAWAGETQYF
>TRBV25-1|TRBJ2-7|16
CASSDIWGQGLHEQYF
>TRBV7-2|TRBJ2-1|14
CASSFGQGFGEQFF
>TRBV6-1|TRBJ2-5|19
CASSEITGTSGHLQETQYF
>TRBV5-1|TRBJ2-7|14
CASSQRTGENEQYF
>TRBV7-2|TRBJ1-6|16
CASSWDGGSYNSPLHF
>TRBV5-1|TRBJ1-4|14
CASSFGQTNEKLFF
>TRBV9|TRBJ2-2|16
CASSPLGVANTGELFF
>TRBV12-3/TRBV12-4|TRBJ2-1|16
CASSPRLGEARNEQFF
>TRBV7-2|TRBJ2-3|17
CASSQPPGLVLKDTQYF
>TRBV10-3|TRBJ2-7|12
CASEGQGYEQYF
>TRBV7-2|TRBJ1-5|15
CASSLVVGSNQPQHF
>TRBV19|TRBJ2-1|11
CASSIVSEQFF
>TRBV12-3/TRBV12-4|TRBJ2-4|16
CASSLVRGGKRNIQYF
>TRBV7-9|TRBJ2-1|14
CASSPEVTRDEQFF
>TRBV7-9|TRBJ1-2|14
CASSLTAPGYGYTF
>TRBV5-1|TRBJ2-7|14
CASRVGSNTYEQYF
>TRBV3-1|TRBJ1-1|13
CASSQPQGARAFF
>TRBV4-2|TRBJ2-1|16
CASSQEALAVYNEQFF
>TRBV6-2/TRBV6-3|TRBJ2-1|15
CASRNLAGAYNEQFF
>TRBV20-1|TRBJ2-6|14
CSATPRSGANVLTF
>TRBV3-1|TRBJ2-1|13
CASSQGDWDEQFF